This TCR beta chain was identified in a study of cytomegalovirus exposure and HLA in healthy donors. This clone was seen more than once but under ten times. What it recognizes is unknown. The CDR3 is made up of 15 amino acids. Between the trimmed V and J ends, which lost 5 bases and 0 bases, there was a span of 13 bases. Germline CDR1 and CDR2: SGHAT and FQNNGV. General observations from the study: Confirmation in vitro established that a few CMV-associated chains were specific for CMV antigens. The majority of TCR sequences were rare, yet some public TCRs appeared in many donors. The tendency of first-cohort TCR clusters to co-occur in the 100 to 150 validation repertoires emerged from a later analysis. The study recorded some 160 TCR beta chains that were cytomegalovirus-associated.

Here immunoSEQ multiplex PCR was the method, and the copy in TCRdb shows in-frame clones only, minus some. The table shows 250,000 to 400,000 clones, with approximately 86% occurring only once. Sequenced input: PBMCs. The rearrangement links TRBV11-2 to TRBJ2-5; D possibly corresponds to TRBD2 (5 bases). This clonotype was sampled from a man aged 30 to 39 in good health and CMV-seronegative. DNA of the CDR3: TGTGCCAGCAGCAATCGGAGGATGTACCAAGAGACCCAGTACTTC. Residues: CASSNRRMYQETQYF.